The clone carrying this T cell receptor (beta chain) was counted only a few times. Its antigen is undetermined. One junction end does not reproduce the germline sequence, and a read error may be involved. These data belong to a study of T-cell memory formation after mild COVID-19. Each CDR3 protein is one row after TCRdb ran MiXCR on the 5' RACE reads. Of approximately 500,000 distinct CDR3 sequences in the sample, around a quarter were seen once. Study outcomes and limitations: Clones that contracted from day 15 to 85 had balanced CD4/CD8; later expanders were CD4+ biased.

This TCR was sampled from an adult woman who had mild COVID-19 (a few samples of this study predate the infection). Cell type and time point are not known. Sequenced material: PBMCs or a T cell subset sorted from them (not recorded which).

The CDR3 reads CASSPLQEQETQYF. The CDR3 coding sequence is TGTGCCAGCTCGCCACTACAGGAGCAAGAGACCCAGTACTTC. The chain joins TRBV18 to TRBJ2-5; a possible D gene is TRBD1 (5 bases). The germline V gene encodes CDR1 KGHSH and CDR2 LQKENI. The CDR3 extends over 14 amino acids.